The rows below give T cell receptor beta chains drawn from one sample of a study of blood T cells in healthy people across ages. MiXCR, applied by TCRdb to the 5' RACE reads, yields one record per CDR3 protein. Of around 900,000 distinct CDR3 sequences in the sample, under 30% were seen once. Sequencing input: blood. The receptor source for this set is an elderly woman in good health. CDR3s include the opening cysteine and the closing phenylalanine or tryptophan. A D gene is named only where the DNA matches it firmly. Where a row states a size, it is once, few, many or the class of an expanded clone; other rows omit it.

.	TRBJ2-7	TRBV12-3/TRBV12-4	TRBD2	CASSDWRGEYEQYF	TGTGCCAGCAGTGACTGGCGGGGGGAATACGAGCAGTACTTC
.	TRBJ2-7	TRBV5-1	TRBD2	CASSFERGGPYEQYF	TGCGCCAGCAGCTTCGAGCGGGGGGGACCCTACGAGCAGTACTTC
many	TRBJ2-3	TRBV24-1	.	CATSDPGRTTDTQYF	TGTGCCACCAGTGATCCGGGACGGACCACAGATACGCAGTATTTT
few	TRBJ2-3	TRBV7-2	TRBD2	CASSGGGSDTQYF	TGTGCCAGCAGCGGCGGGGGGTCAGATACGCAGTATTTT
many	TRBJ1-2	TRBV29-1	TRBD1	CSVGTGGFYGYTF	TGCAGCGTCGGGACAGGGGGTTTCTATGGCTACACCTTC
.	TRBJ2-5	TRBV7-9	.	CASSWRSSAQETQYF	TGTGCCAGCAGCTGGCGGTCTAGCGCCCAAGAGACCCAGTACTTC
.	TRBJ2-5	TRBV19	.	CASSIRPDRPFQETQYF	TGTGCCAGTAGTATAAGACCGGACAGACCTTTCCAAGAGACCCAGTACTTC
few	TRBJ2-5	TRBV20-1	TRBD1	CSASETGNEQYF	TGCAGTGCTAGCGAGACAGGGAATGAGCAGTACTTC
.	TRBJ2-7	TRBV10-1	.	CASSEGGGSYNEQYF	TGCGCCAGCAGTGAGGGGGGCGGCTCCTACAATGAGCAGTACTTC
.	TRBJ1-3	TRBV12-3/TRBV12-4	.	CASSFDGTKRNTIYF	TGTGCCAGCAGCTTCGACGGGACAAAGAGAAACACCATATATTTT
few	TRBJ1-5	TRBV6-5	.	CASSYGQGPNQPQHF	TGTGCCAGCAGTTACGGGCAGGGCCCGAATCAGCCCCAGCATTTT